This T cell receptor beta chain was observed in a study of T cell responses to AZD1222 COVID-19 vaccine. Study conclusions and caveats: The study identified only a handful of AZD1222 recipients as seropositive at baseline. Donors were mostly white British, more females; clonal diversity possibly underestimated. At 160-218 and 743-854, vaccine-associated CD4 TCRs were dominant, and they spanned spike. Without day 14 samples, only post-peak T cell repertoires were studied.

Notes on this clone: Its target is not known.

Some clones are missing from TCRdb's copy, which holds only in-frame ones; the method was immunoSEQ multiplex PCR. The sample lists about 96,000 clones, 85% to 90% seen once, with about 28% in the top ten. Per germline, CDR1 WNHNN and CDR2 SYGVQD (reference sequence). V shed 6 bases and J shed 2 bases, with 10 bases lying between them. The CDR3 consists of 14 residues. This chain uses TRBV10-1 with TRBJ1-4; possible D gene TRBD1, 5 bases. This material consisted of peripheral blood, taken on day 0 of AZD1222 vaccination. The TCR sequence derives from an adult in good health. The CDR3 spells CASRSRGTNEKLFF. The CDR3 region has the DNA TGCGCCAGCAGGTCCCGGGGCACTAATGAAAAACTGTTTTTT.